This TCR beta chain was observed in a study of T cells in localized non-small cell lung cancer. Study-wide results and limits: Adjacent lung tissue had a median roughly 62 of the top 100 clones found in the tumor.

After removal of 8 bases from V and 4 bases from J, the junction contained 3 bases not matched to a gene. The CDR3 covers 14 residues. The germline V gene has CDR1 MGHRA and CDR2 YSYEKL. Repertoires were generated with immunoSEQ multiplex PCR, while TCRdb's copy carries only in-frame clones and drops some. The data hold some 39,000 clones, with around 86% observed a single time. Remarks on this clone: Antigen unknown.

The sample consisted of peripheral blood mononuclear cells, taken before any cancer treatment. The genes are TRBV4-1 and TRBJ2-3; 13 bases map to TRBD2. The source of this sequence is a male donor aged 60 or over with stage II lung adenocarcinoma. The CDR3 sequence: CASGLAGDPDTQYF. DNA for the CDR3: TGCGCCAGCGGACTAGCGGGAGACCCAGATACGCAGTATTTT.